The 13 T cell receptor beta chains presented below share a single source sample, sequenced in a study of post-analysis software for immune sequencing data. The study's findings and limits: Patients used several TRBV segments, including TRBV5-6, TRBV5-1 and TRBV20-1, more often than controls.

No antigen has been assigned to these receptors. Researchers reported that TCR beta cDNA libraries carried unique molecular identifiers. One entry per CDR3 protein, called by TCRdb with MiXCR from the PCR reads. Of roughly 400,000 distinct CDR3 sequences in the sample, approximately 38% were seen once. The material sequenced was blood. These receptors were taken from a girl under 10 years old with multiple sclerosis.

This clonotype has more than one count but fewer than ten. As DNA, the CDR3 is TGCAGTGCTAGAGATCCCGCCCAGGGGGCAAAGGAAGCTTTCTTT. It codes for CSARDPAQGAKEAFF. The rearrangement joins TRBV20-1 to TRBJ1-1, with TRBD1 matching over 8 bases. This CDR3 region has 15 residues. The V segment lost 0 bases and the J segment 8 bases; nucleotides outside the gene matches: 11. Germline CDR1 DFQATT, CDR2 SNEGSKA (reference sequence).

The chain links TRBV7-3 to TRBJ2-5; D is unclear. Germline CDR1 and CDR2: SGHTA and FQGTGA. Deletions cut 1 base from V and 5 bases from J, with 8 bases between. The CDR3 is 13 amino acids. The CDR3 here is CASSLSSRETQYF. In nucleotides, the CDR3 is TGTGCCAGCAGCTTAAGTTCCCGGGAGACCCAGTACTTC.

The chain combines TRBV6-5 with TRBJ2-6; 9 bases match TRBD1. Trimming took 4 bases from V and 2 from J; bases not matched to a gene: 12. CDR1 is MNHEY and CDR2 is SVGAGI in the germline V gene. The CDR3 is made up of 19 amino acids. Here the CDR3 DNA reads TGTGCCAGCAGTTCCCGAACGACAGGGGGACCAACTGGGGCCAACGTCCTGACTTTC. Translated: CASSSRTTGGPTGANVLTF.

This clonotype was counted between two and nine times. J is TRBJ2-1 and V is TRBV4-1, with D hard to call. The CDR3 spans 12 residues. CDR1 and CDR2 (germline): MGHRA, YSYEKL. Trimming shortened V by 3 bases and J by 7 bases, and 7 bases separated the two germline ends. CDR3 amino acids: CASSHLLNEQFF. The CDR3 DNA follows: TGCGCCAGCAGCCACCTCTTAAATGAGCAGTTCTTC.

This chain uses TRBV12-3 or TRBV12-4 with TRBJ1-2; TRBD1 might be the D (5 bases). This CDR3 is built from 14 residues. V was cut by 5 bases and J by 4 bases, with 14 bases left in between. CDR3 in DNA: TGTGCCAGCAGTCCCCAAACAAGGGGCTATGGCTACACCTTC. Its protein is CASSPQTRGYGYTF.

The chain combines TRBV7-9 with TRBJ1-6, with 9 positions matching TRBD1. With 4 bases clipped from V and 7 bases from J, the junction kept 5 bases outside the gene matches. The CDR3 covers 15 residues. Germline V CDR1 and CDR2: SEHNR, FQNEAQ (reference sequence). CDR3 nucleotides: TGTGCCAGCAGCTCCGGGACAGGGTACAATTCACCCCTCCACTTT. Its translation is CASSSGTGYNSPLHF.

This clonotype was seen more than once but under ten times. This rearrangement joins TRBV18 to TRBJ2-1, with D perhaps TRBD1 (6 bases). The V end was cut by 4 bases, the J end by 5 bases, with 15 bases between. Germline V lookup: CDR1 KGHSH, CDR2 LQKENI. The CDR3 covers 15 residues. For the CDR3, the DNA is TGTGCCAGCTCACTCATGGTTAACAGGGACAATGAGCAGTTCTTC. Amino acid sequence: CASSLMVNRDNEQFF.

A few counts support this clonotype. This chain joins TRBV9 and TRBJ2-7, with D perhaps matching TRBD1 (6 bases). Trimming left V 2 bases short and J 3 bases short, with 18 bases between. This CDR3 region has 16 residues. The germline V gene encodes CDR1 SGDLS and CDR2 YYNGEE. CDR3 protein: CASSVFPLGGRYEQYF. CDR3 bases: TGTGCCAGCAGCGTGTTTCCGTTAGGGGGTCGCTACGAGCAGTACTTC.

This chain connects TRBV15 to TRBJ2-3; the D gene could be TRBD1 or TRBD2 (5 bases each). Germline V CDR1 and CDR2: LNHNV, YYDKDF (reference sequence). V lost 5 bases and J lost 5, with 17 bases in between. The CDR3 is 15 residues long. The CDR3 DNA sequence: TGTGCCACCAGCGGATCACGGGTGGGGGTAGATACGCAGTATTTT. Translated: CATSGSRVGVDTQYF.

This chain joins TRBV12-3 or TRBV12-4 and TRBJ2-4; D may be TRBD2 (6 bases). This CDR3 has 14 amino acids. The germline V and J ends were trimmed by 1 base and 13 bases, with 17 bases remaining between them. The CDR3 loop reads CASSLGGAPEEQYF. CDR3 DNA sequence: TGTGCCAGCAGTTTAGGCGGGGCCCCGGAGGAACAGTACTTC.

This chain connects TRBV10-2 to TRBJ1-6, with D possibly TRBD1 on 5 matching bases. Germline CDR1 and CDR2: WSHSY and SAAADI. With 2 bases removed from V and 10 bases from J, the gap between germline ends came to 15 bases. The CDR3 consists of 15 residues. Written as DNA, the CDR3 is TGCGCCAGCAGTGAGGGAACGGGCCCAGGGTCACCCCTCCACTTT. This encodes CASSEGTGPGSPLHF.

This chain joins TRBV11-2 and TRBJ2-7, with D unclear. The V end was cut by 6 bases, the J end by 0 bases, with 9 bases between. Germline values: CDR1 SGHAT, CDR2 FQNNGV. There are 13 residues in the CDR3. The CDR3 DNA is TGTGCCAGCAGTAAGGGATCCTCCTACGAGCAGTACTTC. It translates to CASSKGSSYEQYF.

The chain recombines TRBV6-2 or TRBV6-3 with TRBJ2-3; TRBD2 matches 7 bases. The germline V gene encodes CDR1 MNHEY and CDR2 SVGEGT. This CDR3 region has 16 residues. The trim removed 0 bases at V and 0 bases at J, leaving 3 bases unmatched. CDR3 bases: TGTGCCAGCAGTTACTCTAGCGGGCCTAGCACAGATACGCAGTATTTT. Encoded protein: CASSYSSGPSTDTQYF.